This TCR beta chain was captured by sequencing in a study of blood T cells in healthy people across ages. Study-level background: Template switching retrieved approximately one barcoded beta molecule for each two T cells. Study-level points and caveats: Higher diversity, along with more naive CD4+ cells, distinguished long-lived donors from aged donors.

The authors ran a second PCR of roughly 6 to 12 cycles using a sample-barcoded 5' primer and a J-beta primer mix. Each cDNA molecule was tagged by a template-switch adaptor with 12 random nucleotides. One entry per CDR3 protein, called by TCRdb with MiXCR from the 5' RACE reads. The table records about 1.5 million distinct CDR3 sequences, around 40% of them present only once. Comments on this clonotype: Its cognate antigen is unknown. This may be a read error: a much more frequent sequence differs by one nucleotide.

Isolation of PBMCs gave at least 7 million cells per sample. The CDR3 extends over 15 amino acids. The germline gives CDR1 DFQATT, CDR2 SNEGSKA (reference sequence). The ends lost 0 bases at V and 0 bases at J; junction bases unmatched: 2. The TCR comes from a young woman in good health. This chain uses TRBV20-1 with TRBJ2-3; 8 bases map to TRBD2. The specimen sequenced was blood. The CDR3 DNA follows: TGCAGTGCTAGAGATTCTAGCGGGAGCACAGATACGCAGTATTTT. Amino acid sequence: CSARDSSGSTDTQYF.